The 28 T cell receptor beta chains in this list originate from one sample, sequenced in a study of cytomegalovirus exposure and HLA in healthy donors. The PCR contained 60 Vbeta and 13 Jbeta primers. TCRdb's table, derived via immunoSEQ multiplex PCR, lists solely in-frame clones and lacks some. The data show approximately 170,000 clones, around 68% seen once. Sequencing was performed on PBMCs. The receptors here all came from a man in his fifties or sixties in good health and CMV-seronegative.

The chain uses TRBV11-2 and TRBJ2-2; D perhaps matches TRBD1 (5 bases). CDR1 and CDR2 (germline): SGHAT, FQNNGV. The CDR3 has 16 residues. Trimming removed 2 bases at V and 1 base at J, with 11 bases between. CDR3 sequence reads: CASSLQPGMNTGELFF. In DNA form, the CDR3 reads TGTGCCAGCAGCTTACAACCAGGGATGAACACCGGGGAGCTGTTTTTT.

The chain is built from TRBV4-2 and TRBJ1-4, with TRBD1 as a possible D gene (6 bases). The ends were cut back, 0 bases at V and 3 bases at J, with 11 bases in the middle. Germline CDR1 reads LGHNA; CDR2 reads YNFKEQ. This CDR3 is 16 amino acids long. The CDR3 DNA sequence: TGTGCCAGCAGCCAAGACCCACAGGGCTCTAATGAAAAACTGTTTTTT. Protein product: CASSQDPQGSNEKLFF.

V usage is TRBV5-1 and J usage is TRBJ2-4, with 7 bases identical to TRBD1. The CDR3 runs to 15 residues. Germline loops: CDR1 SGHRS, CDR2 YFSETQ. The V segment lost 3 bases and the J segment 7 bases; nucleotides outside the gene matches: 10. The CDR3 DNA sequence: TGCGCCAGCAGCTCCGATGGGACAGCTTCTAACATTCAGTACTTC. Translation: CASSSDGTASNIQYF.

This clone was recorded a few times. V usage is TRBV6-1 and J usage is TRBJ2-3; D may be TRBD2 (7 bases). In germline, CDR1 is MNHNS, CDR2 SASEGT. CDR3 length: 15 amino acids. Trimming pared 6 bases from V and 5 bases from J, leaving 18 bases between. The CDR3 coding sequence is TGTGCCAGCAGCCAAGGAGGGGGGGAGGGAGATACGCAGTATTTT. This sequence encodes CASSQGGGEGDTQYF.

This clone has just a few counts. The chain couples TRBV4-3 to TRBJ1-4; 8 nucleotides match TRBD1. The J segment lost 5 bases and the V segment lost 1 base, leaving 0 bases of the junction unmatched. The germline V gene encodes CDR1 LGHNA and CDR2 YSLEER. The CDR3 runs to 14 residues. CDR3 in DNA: TGCGCCAGCAGCCAAGGGACAGGGAATGAAAAACTGTTTTTT. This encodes CASSQGTGNEKLFF.

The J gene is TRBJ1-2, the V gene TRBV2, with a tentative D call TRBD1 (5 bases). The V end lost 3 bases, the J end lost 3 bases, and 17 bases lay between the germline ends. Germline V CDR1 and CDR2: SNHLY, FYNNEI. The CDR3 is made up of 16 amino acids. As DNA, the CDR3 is TGTGCCAGCAGTGATTTGGGGCAGGAGAAAGACTATGGCTACACCTTC. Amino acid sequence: CASSDLGQEKDYGYTF.

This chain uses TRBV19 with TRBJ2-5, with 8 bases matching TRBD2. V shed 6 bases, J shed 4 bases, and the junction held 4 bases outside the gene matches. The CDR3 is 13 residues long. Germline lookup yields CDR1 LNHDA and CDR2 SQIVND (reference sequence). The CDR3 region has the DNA TGTGCCAGTAGGCCCGGGGGGGGAGAGACCCAGTACTTC. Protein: CASRPGGGETQYF.

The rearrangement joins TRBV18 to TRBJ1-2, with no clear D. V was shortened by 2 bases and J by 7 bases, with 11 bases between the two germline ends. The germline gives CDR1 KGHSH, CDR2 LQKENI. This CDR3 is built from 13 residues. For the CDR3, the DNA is TGTGCCAGCTCACCAGGCGACATTCCTGGCTACACCTTC. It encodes CASSPGDIPGYTF.

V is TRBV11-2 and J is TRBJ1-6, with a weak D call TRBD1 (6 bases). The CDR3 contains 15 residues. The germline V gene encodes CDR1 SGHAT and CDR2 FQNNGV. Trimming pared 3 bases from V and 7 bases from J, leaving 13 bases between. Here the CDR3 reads CASSFSGARNSPLHF. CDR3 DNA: TGTGCCAGCAGCTTCTCAGGGGCGCGAAATTCACCCCTCCACTTT.

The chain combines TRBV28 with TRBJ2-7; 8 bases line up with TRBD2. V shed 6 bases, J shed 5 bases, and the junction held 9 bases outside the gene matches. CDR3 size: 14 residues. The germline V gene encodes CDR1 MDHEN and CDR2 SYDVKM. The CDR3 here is CASSPPGGGHEQYF. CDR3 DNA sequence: TGTGCCAGCAGCCCTCCCGGGGGGGGACACGAGCAGTACTTC.

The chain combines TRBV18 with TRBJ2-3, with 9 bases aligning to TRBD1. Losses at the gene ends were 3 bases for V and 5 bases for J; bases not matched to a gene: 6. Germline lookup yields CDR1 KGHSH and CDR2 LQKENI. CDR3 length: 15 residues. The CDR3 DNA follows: TGTGCCAGCTCACCTATACAGGGGGCAAAAGATACGCAGTATTTT. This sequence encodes CASSPIQGAKDTQYF.

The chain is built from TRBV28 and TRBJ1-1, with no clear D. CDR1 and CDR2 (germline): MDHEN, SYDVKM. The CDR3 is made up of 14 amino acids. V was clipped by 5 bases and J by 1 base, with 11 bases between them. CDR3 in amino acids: CASSGPPGNTEAFF. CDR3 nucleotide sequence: TGTGCCAGCAGTGGGCCTCCTGGGAACACTGAAGCTTTCTTT.

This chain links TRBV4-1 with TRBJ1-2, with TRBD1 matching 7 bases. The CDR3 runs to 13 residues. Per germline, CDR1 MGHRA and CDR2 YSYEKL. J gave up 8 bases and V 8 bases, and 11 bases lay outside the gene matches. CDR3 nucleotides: TGCGCCAGCCGTTCGACGGAGGACAGGGGCTACACCTTC. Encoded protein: CASRSTEDRGYTF.

The CDR3 DNA reads as TGTGCCAGCAGTGAAGCGGTTACGGGCTATGGCTACACCTTC. It encodes CASSEAVTGYGYTF. This rearrangement joins TRBV2 to TRBJ1-2; D ambiguous. Trimming pared 0 bases from V and 4 bases from J, leaving 9 bases between. This CDR3 region has 14 residues. CDR1 and CDR2 from the germline V gene are SNHLY and FYNNEI.

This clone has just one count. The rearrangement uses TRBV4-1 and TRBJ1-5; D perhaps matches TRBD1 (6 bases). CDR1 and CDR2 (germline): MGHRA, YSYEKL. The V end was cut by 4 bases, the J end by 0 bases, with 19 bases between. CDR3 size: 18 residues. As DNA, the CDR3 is TGCGCCAGCAGCCCGTTTGCGTTACAGGGCGGTAGCAATCAGCCCCAGCATTTT. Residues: CASSPFALQGGSNQPQHF.

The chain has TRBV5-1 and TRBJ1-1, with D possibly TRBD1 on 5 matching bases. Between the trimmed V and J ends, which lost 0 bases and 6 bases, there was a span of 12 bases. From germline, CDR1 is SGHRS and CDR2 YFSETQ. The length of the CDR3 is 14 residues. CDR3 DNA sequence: TGCGCCAGCAGCTTGGTTCGGGGGTACGCTGAAGCTTTCTTT. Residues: CASSLVRGYAEAFF.

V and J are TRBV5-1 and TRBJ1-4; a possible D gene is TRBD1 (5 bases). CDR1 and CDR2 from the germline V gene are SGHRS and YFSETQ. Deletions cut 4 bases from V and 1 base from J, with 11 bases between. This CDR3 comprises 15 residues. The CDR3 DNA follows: TGCGCCAGCAGCGCCCTGGGGGGAACTAATGAAAAACTGTTTTTT. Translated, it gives CASSALGGTNEKLFF.

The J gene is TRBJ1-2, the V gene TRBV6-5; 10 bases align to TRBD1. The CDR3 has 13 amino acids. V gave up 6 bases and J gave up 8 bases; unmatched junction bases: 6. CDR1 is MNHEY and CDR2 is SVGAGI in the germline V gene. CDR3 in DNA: TGTGCCAGCAGGCCGGGACAGGGGACAGGCTACACCTTC. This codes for CASRPGQGTGYTF.

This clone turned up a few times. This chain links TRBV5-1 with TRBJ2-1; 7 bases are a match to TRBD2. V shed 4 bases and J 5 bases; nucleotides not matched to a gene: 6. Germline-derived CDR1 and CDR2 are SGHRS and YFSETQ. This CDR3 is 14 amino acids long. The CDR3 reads CASSKTGGNNEQFF. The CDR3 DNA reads TGCGCCAGCAGCAAAACCGGGGGGAACAATGAGCAGTTCTTC.

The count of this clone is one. The CDR3 DNA reads as TGTGCCAGCTCACCAGGACAGCGGGGGTACAATGAGCAGTTCTTC. Its translation is CASSPGQRGYNEQFF. V and J are TRBV18 and TRBJ2-1, with 8 bases fitting TRBD2. The CDR3 has 15 amino acids. Trimming at V came to 2 bases and at J to 4 bases, leaving 4 bases not matched to a gene. Germline V gene lookup returns CDR1 KGHSH and CDR2 LQKENI.

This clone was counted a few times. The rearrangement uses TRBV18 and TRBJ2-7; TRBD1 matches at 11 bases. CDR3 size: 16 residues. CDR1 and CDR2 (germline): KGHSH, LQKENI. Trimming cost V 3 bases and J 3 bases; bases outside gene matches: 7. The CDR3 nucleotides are TGTGCCAGCTCACCGATTGGGACAGGGGGTCTCTACGAGCAGTACTTC. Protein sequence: CASSPIGTGGLYEQYF.

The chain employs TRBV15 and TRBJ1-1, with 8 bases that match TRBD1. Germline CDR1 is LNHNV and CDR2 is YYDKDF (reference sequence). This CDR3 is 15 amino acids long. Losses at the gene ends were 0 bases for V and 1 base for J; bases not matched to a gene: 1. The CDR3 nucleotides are TGTGCCACCAGCAGAGAGGGGACAGGGAACACTGAAGCTTTCTTT. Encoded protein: CATSREGTGNTEAFF.

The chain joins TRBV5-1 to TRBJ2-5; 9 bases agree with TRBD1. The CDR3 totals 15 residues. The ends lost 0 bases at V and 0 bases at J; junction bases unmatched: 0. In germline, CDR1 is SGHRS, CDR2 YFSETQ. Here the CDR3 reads CASSLGDRDQETQYF. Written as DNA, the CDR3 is TGCGCCAGCAGCTTGGGGGACAGGGACCAAGAGACCCAGTACTTC.

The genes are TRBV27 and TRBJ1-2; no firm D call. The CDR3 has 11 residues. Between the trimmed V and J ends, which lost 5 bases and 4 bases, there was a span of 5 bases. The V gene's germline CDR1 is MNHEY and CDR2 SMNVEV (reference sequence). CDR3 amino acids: CASSGGYGYTF. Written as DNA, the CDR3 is TGTGCCAGCAGTGGAGGCTATGGCTACACCTTC.

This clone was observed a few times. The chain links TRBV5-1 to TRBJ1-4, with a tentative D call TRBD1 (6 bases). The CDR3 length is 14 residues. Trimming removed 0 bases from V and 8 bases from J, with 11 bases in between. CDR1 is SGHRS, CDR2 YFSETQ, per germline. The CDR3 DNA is TGCGCCAGCAGCTTGGGGCAGGGGCAGGAAAAACTGTTTTTT. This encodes CASSLGQGQEKLFF.

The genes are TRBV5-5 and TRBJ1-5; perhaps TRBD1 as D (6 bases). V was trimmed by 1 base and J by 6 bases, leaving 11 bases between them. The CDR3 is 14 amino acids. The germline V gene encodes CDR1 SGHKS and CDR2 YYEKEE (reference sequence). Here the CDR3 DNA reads TGTGCCAGCAGCTTGTCGGGGGGCGGTCAGCCCCAGCATTTT. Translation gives CASSLSGGGQPQHF.

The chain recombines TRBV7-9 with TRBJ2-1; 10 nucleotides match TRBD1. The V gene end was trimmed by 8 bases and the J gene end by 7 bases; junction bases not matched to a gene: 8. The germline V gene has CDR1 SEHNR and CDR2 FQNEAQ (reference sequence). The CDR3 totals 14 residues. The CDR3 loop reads CASGPTGGENEQFF. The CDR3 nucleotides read TGTGCCAGCGGACCGACAGGGGGCGAGAATGAGCAGTTCTTC. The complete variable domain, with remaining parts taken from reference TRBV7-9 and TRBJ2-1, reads DTGVSQNPRHKITKRGQNVTFRCDPISEHNRLYWYRQTLGQGPEFLTYFQNEAQLEKSRLLSDRFSAERPKGSFSTLEIQRTEQGDSAMYLCASGPTGGENEQFFGPGTRLTVL.

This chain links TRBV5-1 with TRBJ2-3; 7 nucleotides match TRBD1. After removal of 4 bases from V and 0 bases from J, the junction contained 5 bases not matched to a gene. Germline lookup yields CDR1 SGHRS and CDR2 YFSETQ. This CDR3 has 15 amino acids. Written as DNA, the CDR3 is TGCGCCAGCAGCCCTACAGGGGATAGCACAGATACGCAGTATTTT. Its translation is CASSPTGDSTDTQYF.